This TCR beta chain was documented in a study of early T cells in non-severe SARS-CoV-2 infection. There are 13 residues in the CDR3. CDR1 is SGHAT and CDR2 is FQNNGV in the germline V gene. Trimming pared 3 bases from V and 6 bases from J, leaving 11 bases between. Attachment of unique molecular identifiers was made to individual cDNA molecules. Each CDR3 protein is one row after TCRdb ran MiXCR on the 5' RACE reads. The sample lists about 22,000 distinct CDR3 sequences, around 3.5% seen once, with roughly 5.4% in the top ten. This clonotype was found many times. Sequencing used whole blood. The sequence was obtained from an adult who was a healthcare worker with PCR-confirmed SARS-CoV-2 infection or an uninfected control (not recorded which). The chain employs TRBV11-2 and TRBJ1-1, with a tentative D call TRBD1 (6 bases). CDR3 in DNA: TGTGCCAGCAGCTTCTCAGGGGCGGCTGAAGCTTTCTTT. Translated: CASSFSGAAEAFF. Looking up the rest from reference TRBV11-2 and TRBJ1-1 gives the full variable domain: EAGVAQSPRYKIIEKRQSVAFWCNPISGHATLYWYQQILGQGPKLLIQFQNNGVVDDSQLPKDRFSAERLKGVDSTLKIQPAKLEDSAVYLCASSFSGAAEAFFGQGTRLTVV.